This TCR beta chain was identified during a study of T cell responses to AZD1222 COVID-19 vaccine. Study-wide results and limits: The study found Spike-specific TCR breadth and depth rose after two AZD1222 doses. Most donors were white British, females outnumbered males, and clonal diversity was possibly underestimated.

Profiling relied on immunoSEQ multiplex PCR, and the TCRdb table lists in-frame clones only, not all of them. Among 95,000 to 150,000 clones listed, more than 80% were seen once. Germline loops: CDR1 SNHLY, CDR2 FYNNEI. CDR3 length: 15 residues. V was shortened by 9 bases and J by 0 bases, with 12 bases between the two germline ends. In regard to this clone: What it binds is not known.

The sequence was obtained from an adult who received the AZD1222 COVID-19 vaccine. The sample was peripheral blood, taken 28 days after the second AZD1222 dose. The V gene is TRBV2, the J gene TRBJ2-6; D uncertain. The CDR3 sequence: CASRVQSSGANVLTF. In DNA, the CDR3 is TGTGCCAGTCGGGTCCAGTCCTCTGGGGCCAACGTCCTGACTTTC. Full variable domain (rest looked up from reference TRBV2 and TRBJ2-6): EPEVTQTPSHQVTQMGQEVILRCVPISNHLYFYWYRQILGQKVEFLVSFYNNEISEKSEIFDDQFSVERPDGSNFTLKIRSTKLEDSAMYFCASRVQSSGANVLTFGAGSRLTVL.